The text below deals with one TCR beta chain. CDR3 size: 14 residues. The V gene's germline CDR1 is GTSNPN and CDR2 SVGIG (reference sequence). The V segment lost 4 bases and the J segment 8 bases; nucleotides outside the gene matches: 9. These data belong to a study of blood T cell repertoires in COVID-19. Study as a whole: COVID-19 samples from acute and convalescent phases originated in the United States, Italy and Spain.

In the authors' workflow: The assay estimated nucleated cells by amplifying reference gene primers. The method was immunoSEQ multiplex PCR; TCRdb's version includes in-frame clones alone and lacks a portion of them. The V and J calls and the clone size are those of that table, but D and trimming were determined from the DNA. The profile shows about 170,000 clones, 70% to 85% of them singletons. This chain links TRBV30 with TRBJ2-1; TRBD1 matches at 9 bases. The material sequenced was peripheral blood. The clonotype originates from a woman of 80 years or more with acute or convalescent COVID-19. CDR3 nucleotides: TGTGCCTGGAATGGGGGGACAGGGTGGGATGAGCAGTTCTTC. Translation: CAWNGGTGWDEQFF.